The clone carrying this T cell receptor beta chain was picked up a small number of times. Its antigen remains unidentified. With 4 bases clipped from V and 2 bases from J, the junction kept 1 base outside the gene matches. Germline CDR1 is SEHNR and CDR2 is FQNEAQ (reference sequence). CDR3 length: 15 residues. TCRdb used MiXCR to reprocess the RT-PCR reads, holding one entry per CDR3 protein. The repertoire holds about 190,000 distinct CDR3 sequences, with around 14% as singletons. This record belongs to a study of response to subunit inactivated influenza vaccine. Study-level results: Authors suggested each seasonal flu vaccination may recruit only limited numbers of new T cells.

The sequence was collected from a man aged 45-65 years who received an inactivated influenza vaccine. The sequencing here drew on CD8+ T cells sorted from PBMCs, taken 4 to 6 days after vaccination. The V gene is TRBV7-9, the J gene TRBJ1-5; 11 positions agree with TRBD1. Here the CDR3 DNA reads TGTGCCAGCAGCTGGGGACAGGGGGGCAATCAGCCCCAGCATTTT. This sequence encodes CASSWGQGGNQPQHF.